This TCR beta chain came from a study of Ad26.COV2.S vaccination and SARS-CoV-2 variants. Points on this clone: The antigen is unknown.

Notes on the study in general: Vaccinees reportedly had broad spike-specific CD8+ and CD4+ T cell responses.

Documented treatment: around 19 received Ad26.COV2.S at low or high dose, single or two shots; about 5 received placebo; per-sample allocation not given. Samples analyzed were those drawn on day 63 after the first vaccine or placebo injection. The CDR3 totals 15 residues. Trimming left V 0 bases short and J 6 bases short, with 12 bases between. CDR1 and CDR2 (germline): SGHNT, YYREEE (reference sequence). Using immunoSEQ multiplex PCR, the repertoire was profiled, and TCRdb retains in-frame clones only, with some absent. The sample holds around 450,000 clones, roughly 89% seen once. The sequencing used peripheral blood, collected in a trial of Ad26.COV2.S vaccine versus placebo. The origin of this receptor is a person aged 18-65 years who received the Ad26.COV2.S COVID-19 vaccine or a placebo. The chain carries TRBV5-4 and TRBJ2-2; D unclear. The CDR3 spells CASSLGQREAGELFF. DNA of the CDR3: TGTGCCAGCAGCTTGGGTCAGCGTGAGGCCGGGGAGCTGTTTTTT.